This T cell receptor beta chain is drawn from a study of Graves' ophthalmopathy and Graves' hyperthyroidism. Study-wide results and caveats: Ophthalmopathy progression was predicted by the model at less than 71% sensitivity and 72% to 80% specificity. Blood also contained most of the expanded thyroid clonotypes above 0.001 frequency.

The authors amplified TCR beta CDR3 regions, and they did so from RNA transcripts for repertoire sequencing. After a first-round RT-PCR with HTBI primers, a second-round multiplex PCR was run. TCRdb reprocessed the multiplex PCR reads with MiXCR, giving one entry per CDR3 protein. The sample consists of 200,000 to 250,000 distinct CDR3 sequences, around 50% of them appearing once. To note about this clonotype: Its specificity is not known.

Per the germline V gene, CDR1 is KGHDR and CDR2 is SFDVKD. Trimming pared 5 bases from V and 0 bases from J, leaving 10 bases between. The CDR3 has 15 residues. Pregnant or lactating patients and those with other autoimmune diseases or uncontrolled infections were excluded. Someone took the PBMCs out of roughly 10 ml of fresh peripheral blood. The chain is built from TRBV24-1 and TRBJ1-5, with D tentatively TRBD1 (6 bases). The sequence came from an adult man with Graves' ophthalmopathy. Sequenced input: peripheral blood. CDR3 loop: CATSGQADSNQPQHF. The DNA for the CDR3 is TGTGCCACCAGTGGACAGGCCGATAGCAATCAGCCCCAGCATTTT.